This T cell receptor (beta chain) was obtained from a study of Ad26.COV2.S vaccination and SARS-CoV-2 variants. The wider study: The Ad26.COV2.S arm of the COV1001 trial was where the donor was placed.

The germline V gene encodes CDR1 SGHTA and CDR2 FQGNSA. The CDR3 sequence is 13 residues long. Trimming took 2 bases from V and 4 from J, leaving 7 bases between them. This sample's treatment: 15 to 20 received Ad26.COV2.S at low or high dose, single or two shots; about 5 received placebo; per-sample allocation not given. Specimens were obtained on day 63 following the first vaccine or placebo injection. Boston hosted the donor, who was an adult aged 18-55 years. The protocol was immunoSEQ multiplex PCR, while the TCRdb copy is restricted to in-frame clones and leaves out a portion. Among 380,000 or so clones listed, around 82% were seen once.

The sample here was peripheral blood, taken in a trial of Ad26.COV2.S vaccine versus placebo. The source is a person aged 18-65 years who received the Ad26.COV2.S COVID-19 vaccine or a placebo. The J gene is TRBJ2-3, the V gene TRBV7-2; D gene unclear. The CDR3 DNA reads as TGTGCCAGCAGCTTAAGGGTGGCAGATACGCAGTATTTT. It yields the protein CASSLRVADTQYF.